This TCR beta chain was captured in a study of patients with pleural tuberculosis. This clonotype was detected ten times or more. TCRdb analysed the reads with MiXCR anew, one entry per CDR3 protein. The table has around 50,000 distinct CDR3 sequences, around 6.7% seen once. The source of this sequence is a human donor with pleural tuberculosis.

DNA for the CDR3: TGCGCCAGCAGCCATCGAAGCGGGAGTGGAAATGAGCAGTTCTTC. It translates to CASSHRSGSGNEQFF. The chain links TRBV4-1 to TRBJ2-1; 8 positions match TRBD2. CDR3 length: 15 amino acids. The V gene end was trimmed by 3 bases and the J gene end by 7 bases; junction bases not matched to a gene: 8. Germline values: CDR1 MGHRA, CDR2 YSYEKL.